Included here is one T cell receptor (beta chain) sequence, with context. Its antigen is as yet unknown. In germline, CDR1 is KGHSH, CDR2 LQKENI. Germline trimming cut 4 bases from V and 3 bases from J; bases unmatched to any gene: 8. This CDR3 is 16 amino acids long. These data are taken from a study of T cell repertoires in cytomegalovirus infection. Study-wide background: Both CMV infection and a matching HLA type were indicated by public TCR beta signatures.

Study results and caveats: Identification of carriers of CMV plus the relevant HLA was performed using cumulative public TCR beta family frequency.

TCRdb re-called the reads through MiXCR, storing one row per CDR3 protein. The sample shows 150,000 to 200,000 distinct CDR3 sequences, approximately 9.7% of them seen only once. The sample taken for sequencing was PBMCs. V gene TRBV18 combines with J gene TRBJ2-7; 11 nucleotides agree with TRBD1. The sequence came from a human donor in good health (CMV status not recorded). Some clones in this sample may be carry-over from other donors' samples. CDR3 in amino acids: CASSHLGTGGNYEQYF. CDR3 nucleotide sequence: TGTGCCAGCTCACACCTCGGGACAGGGGGAAACTACGAGCAGTACTTC.